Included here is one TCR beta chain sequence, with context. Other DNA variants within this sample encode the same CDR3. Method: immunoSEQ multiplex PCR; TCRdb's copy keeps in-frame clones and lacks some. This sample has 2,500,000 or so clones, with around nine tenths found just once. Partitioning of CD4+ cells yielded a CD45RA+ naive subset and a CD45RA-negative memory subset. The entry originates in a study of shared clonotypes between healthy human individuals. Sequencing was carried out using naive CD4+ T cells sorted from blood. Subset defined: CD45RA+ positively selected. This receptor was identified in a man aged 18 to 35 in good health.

Here the CDR3 DNA reads TGCGCCAGCAGCTTGGCGGGACAGGGGCGGGAGACCCAGTACTTC. Its translation: CASSLAGQGRETQYF. This rearrangement joins TRBV5-1 to TRBJ2-5, with 10 bases matching TRBD1. With V trimmed by 0 bases and J by 5 bases, 4 bases remained unmatched. This CDR3 has 15 amino acids. CDR1 SGHRS and CDR2 YFSETQ come from the germline V gene.